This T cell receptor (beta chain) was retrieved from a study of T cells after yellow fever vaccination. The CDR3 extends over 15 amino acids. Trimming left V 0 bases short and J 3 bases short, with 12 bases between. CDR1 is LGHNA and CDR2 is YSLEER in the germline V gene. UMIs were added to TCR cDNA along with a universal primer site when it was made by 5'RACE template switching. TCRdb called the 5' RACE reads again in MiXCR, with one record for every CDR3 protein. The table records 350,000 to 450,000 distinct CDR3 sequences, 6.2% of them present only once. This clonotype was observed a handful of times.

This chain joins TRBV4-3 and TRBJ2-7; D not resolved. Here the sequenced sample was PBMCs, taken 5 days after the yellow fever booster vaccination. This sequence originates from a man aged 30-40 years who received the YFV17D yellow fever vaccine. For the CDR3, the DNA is TGCGCCAGCAGCCAAGATCCCGTGAGAGGCTACGAGCAGTACTTC. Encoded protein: CASSQDPVRGYEQYF.